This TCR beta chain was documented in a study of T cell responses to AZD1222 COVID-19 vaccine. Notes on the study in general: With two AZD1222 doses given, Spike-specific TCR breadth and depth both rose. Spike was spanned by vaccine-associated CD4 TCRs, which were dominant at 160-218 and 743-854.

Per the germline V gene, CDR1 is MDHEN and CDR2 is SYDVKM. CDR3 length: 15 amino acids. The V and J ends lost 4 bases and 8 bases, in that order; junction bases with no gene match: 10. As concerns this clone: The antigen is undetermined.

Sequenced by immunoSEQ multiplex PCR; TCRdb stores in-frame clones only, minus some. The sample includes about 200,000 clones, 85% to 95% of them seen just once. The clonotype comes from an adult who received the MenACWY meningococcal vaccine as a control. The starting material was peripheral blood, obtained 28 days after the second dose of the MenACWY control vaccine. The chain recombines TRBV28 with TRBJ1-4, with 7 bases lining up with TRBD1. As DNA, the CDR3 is TGTGCCAGCAGTTGGGGTCAGGGGGGGCGAGAAAAACTGTTTTTT. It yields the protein CASSWGQGGREKLFF. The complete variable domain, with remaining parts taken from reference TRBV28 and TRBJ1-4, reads DVKVTQSSRYLVKRTGEKVFLECVQDMDHENMFWYRQDPGLGLRLIYFSYDVKMKEKGDIPEGYSVSREKKERFSLILESASTNQTSMYLCASSWGQGGREKLFFGSGTQLSVL.